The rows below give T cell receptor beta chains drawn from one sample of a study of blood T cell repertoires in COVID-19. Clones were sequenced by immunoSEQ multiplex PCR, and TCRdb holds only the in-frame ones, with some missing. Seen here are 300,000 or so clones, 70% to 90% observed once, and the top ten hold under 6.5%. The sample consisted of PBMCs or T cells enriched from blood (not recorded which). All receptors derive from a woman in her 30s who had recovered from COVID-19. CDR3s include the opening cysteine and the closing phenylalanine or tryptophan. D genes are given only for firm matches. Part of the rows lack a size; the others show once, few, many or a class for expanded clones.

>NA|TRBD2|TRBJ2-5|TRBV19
TGTGCCAGTACCCGGGAAGCGGGGCCGGCAGAGACCCAGTACTTC
CASTREAGPAETQYF
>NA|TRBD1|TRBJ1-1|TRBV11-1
TGTGCCAGCAGCTTACTCCAGGGGGCCCGCACTGAAGCTTTCTTT
CASSLLQGARTEAFF
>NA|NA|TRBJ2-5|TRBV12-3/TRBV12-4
TGTGCCAGCAGTTTTGTTAACAGAGAGACCCAGTACTTC
CASSFVNRETQYF
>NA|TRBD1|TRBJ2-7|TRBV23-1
TGCGCCAGCAGTACCTCTCCAGCGGCAGGGGGTCACGAGCAGTACTTC
CASSTSPAAGGHEQYF
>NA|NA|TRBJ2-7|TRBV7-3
TGTGCCAGCAGCTTAACCCAAACAGGAGAGCAGTACTTC
CASSLTQTGEQYF
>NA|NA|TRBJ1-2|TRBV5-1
TGCGCCAGCAGCTTCTCAGATGCCGGTTATCGGGATGGCTACACCTTC
CASSFSDAGYRDGYTF
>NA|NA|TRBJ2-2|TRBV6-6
TGTGCCAGCAGCCGGCCGGGACAAGGGCCTAAGAGCGGAAACACCGGGGAGCTGTTTTTT
CASSRPGQGPKSGNTGELFF
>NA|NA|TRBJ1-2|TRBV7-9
TGTGCCAGCAGCTTAGACTGGGCGGGCTACACCTTC
CASSLDWAGYTF
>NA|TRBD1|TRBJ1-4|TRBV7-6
TGTGCCAGCAGCCCGGGACAGGGTGCTATCGAAAAACTGTTTTTT
CASSPGQGAIEKLFF
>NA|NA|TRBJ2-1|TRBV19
TGTGCCAGTAGTCCCTGGGGGCAGGGTGGACCAATTAACAATGAGCAGTTCTTC
CASSPWGQGGPINNEQFF
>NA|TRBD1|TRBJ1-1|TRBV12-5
TGTGCTAGTGGTTTGGCTCGAGGGGGCCGGGGCACTGAAGCTTTCTTT
CASGLARGGRGTEAFF
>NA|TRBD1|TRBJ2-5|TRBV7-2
TGTGCCAGCAGCCCACGGACAGGGCGGGAGACCCAGTACTTC
CASSPRTGRETQYF
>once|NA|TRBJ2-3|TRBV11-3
TGTGCCAGCAGCTTAGGTCCCGGGGCAGATACGCAGTATTTT
CASSLGPGADTQYF
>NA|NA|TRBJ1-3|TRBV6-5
TGTGCCAGCAGATCCCGGGTCTCTGGAAACACCATATATTTT
CASRSRVSGNTIYF
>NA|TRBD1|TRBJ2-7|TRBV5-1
TGCGCCAGCAGCCCGGGACAGGGAGTTTTCTACGAGCAGTACTTC
CASSPGQGVFYEQYF
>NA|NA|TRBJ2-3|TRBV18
TGTGCCAGCTCACCAGACTTGGCCACAGATACGCAGTATTTT
CASSPDLATDTQYF
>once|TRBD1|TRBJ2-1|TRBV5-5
TGTGCCAGCAGCTTGGCCGGGACAGACTACAATGAGCAGTTCTTC
CASSLAGTDYNEQFF
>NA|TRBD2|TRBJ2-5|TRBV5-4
TGTGCCAGCAGCTTGGGGAAACTAGCGGGGGGGCGCGAGACCCAGTACTTC
CASSLGKLAGGRETQYF
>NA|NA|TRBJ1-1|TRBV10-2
TGCGCCAGCAACATGGTTCCCACTGAAGCTTTCTTT
CASNMVPTEAFF
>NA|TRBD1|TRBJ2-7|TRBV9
TGTGCCAGCAGCGCAGGGACAGGCTACGAGCAGTACTTC
CASSAGTGYEQYF
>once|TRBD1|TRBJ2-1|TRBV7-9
TGTGCCAGCAGCTCCACCGGGACAGGGGTGTCCTCCTACAATGAGCAGTTCTTC
CASSSTGTGVSSYNEQFF
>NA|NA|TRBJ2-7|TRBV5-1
TGCGCCAGCAGCGGAACAGCTGCCTACGAGCAGTACTTC
CASSGTAAYEQYF
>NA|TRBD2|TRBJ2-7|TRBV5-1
TGCGCCAGCAGCTTGGAGACTAGCTTCGACGAGCAGTACTTC
CASSLETSFDEQYF
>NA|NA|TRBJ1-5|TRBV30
TGTGCCTGGAGTGCGCAGGGAAATCAGCCCCAGCATTTT
CAWSAQGNQPQHF
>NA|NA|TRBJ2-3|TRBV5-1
TGCGCCAGCAGCTTGTTCCCGGCAGATACGCAGTATTTT
CASSLFPADTQYF
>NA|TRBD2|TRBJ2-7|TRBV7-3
TGTGCCAGCAGCTTATCCAGCGGGGGGGCTGTAGAGCAGTACTTC
CASSLSSGGAVEQYF
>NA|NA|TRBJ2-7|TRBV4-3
TGCGCCAGCAGCCAAGACGTGGGGGGGCTCTCCTACGAGCAGTACTTC
CASSQDVGGLSYEQYF
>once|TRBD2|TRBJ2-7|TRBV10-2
TGCGCCAGCACCCCGGGAGGGGGGGCCCCGTTCACCCCATTC
CASTPGGGAPFTPF
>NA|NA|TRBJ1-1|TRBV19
TGTGCCAGTAGTTCCTGGGGCCAAACGAACACTGAAGCTTTCTTT
CASSSWGQTNTEAFF
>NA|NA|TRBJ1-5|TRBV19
TGTGCCAGTAGTATAGTAGGGGGGGACCAGCCCCAGCATTTT
CASSIVGGDQPQHF
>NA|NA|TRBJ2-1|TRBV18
TGTGCCAGCTCGCAGGGCCGGGACAAGATTTTGTTCTTC
CASSQGRDKILFF
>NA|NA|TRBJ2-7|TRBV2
TGTGCCAGCAGCGCCGGGACTGGGGACTACGAGCAGTACTTC
CASSAGTGDYEQYF
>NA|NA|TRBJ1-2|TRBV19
TGTGCCAGTAGTACGAGACAGCCTTATGGCTACACCTTC
CASSTRQPYGYTF
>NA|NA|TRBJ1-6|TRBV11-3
TGTGCCCCCAATCTCCTTGGGGGCCCGTATAATTCACCCCTCCACTTT
CAPNLLGGPYNSPLHF
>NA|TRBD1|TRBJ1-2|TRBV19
TGTGCCAGTAGTACCGGACAGGGAAATTATGGCTACACCTTC
CASSTGQGNYGYTF
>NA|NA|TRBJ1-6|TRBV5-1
TGCGCCAGCAGCTTGGGATGGCAATCCTATAATTCACCCCTCCACTTT
CASSLGWQSYNSPLHF